These 15 T cell receptor beta chains came from one sample sequenced in a study of cytomegalovirus exposure and HLA in healthy donors. PCR amplification relied on 60 Vbeta primers (plus 13 Jbeta primers). Repertoires were generated with immunoSEQ multiplex PCR, while TCRdb's copy carries only in-frame clones and drops some. The sample lists fewer than 150,000 clones, around 85% occurring once. The sample comprised PBMCs. The receptors were gathered from a woman in her thirties in good health and CMV-seropositive.

J is TRBJ1-4 and V is TRBV15; D remains unclear. The CDR3 covers 15 residues. Trimming removed 0 bases at V and 2 bases at J, with 7 bases between. Germline V gene sequence: CDR1 LNHNV, CDR2 YYDKDF (reference sequence). For the CDR3, the DNA is TGTGCCACCAGCAGAGATAGACTGACTAATGAAAAACTGTTTTTT. It codes for CATSRDRLTNEKLFF. Based on the CDR3 plus reference TRBV15 and TRBJ1-4, the full variable domain is DAMVIQNPRYQVTQFGKPVTLSCSQTLNHNVMYWYQQKSSQAPKLLFHYYDKDFNNEADTPDNFQSRRPNTSFCFLDIRSPGLGDTAMYLCATSRDRLTNEKLFFGSGTQLSVL.

V is TRBV5-1 and J is TRBJ2-7; no clear D gene. Trimming left V 4 bases short and J 3 bases short, with 5 bases between. The CDR3 is 11 residues long. In germline, CDR1 is SGHRS, CDR2 YFSETQ. CDR3 loop: CASSEHYEQYF. The CDR3 nucleotides are TGCGCCAGCAGCGAGCACTACGAGCAGTACTTC.

With respect to this clone: The junction departs from the called germline gene at one end, perhaps through a read error. The rearrangement joins TRBV7-7 to TRBJ2-2; TRBD1 agrees at 7 bases. This CDR3 comprises 13 residues. Germline V CDR1 and CDR2: SSHAT, FNYEAQ (reference sequence). CDR3 sequence: CASRTGNTGELFF. The CDR3 DNA is TGTGCTAGCAGGACAGGGAACACCGGGGAGCTGTTTTTT.

As to this clone: This sample includes further DNA sequences coding for the same CDR3. V usage is TRBV7-9 and J usage is TRBJ1-1, with D unresolved. Germline loops: CDR1 SEHNR, CDR2 FQNEAQ (reference sequence). V shed 1 base and J shed 1 base, with 7 bases lying between them. There are 14 residues in the CDR3. CDR3 sequence (DNA): TGTGCCAGCAGCTTAGGAAGAGGGAACACTGAAGCTTTCTTT. Amino acids: CASSLGRGNTEAFF.

The chain links TRBV9 to TRBJ2-1, with 7 positions matching TRBD1. With 4 bases clipped from V and 5 bases from J, the junction kept 12 bases outside the gene matches. CDR3 length equals 16 residues. Germline assignment: CDR1 SGDLS and CDR2 YYNGEE. The CDR3 DNA follows: TGTGCCAGCAGCCCCAGAGGGACAGCCATCGACAATGAGCAGTTCTTC. The encoded protein is CASSPRGTAIDNEQFF.

The V gene is TRBV7-2, the J gene TRBJ2-1; 8 bases fit TRBD1. The CDR3 covers 12 residues. Germline V gene data show CDR1 as SGHTA and CDR2 as FQGNSA. The V gene end was trimmed by 5 bases and the J gene end by 15 bases; junction bases not matched to a gene: 9. CDR3 bases: TGTGCCAGCAGCATCGACAGGGGAGCTCGGTTCTTC. This translates into CASSIDRGARFF.

This clone was counted a single time. The chain links TRBV7-9 to TRBJ2-7; 12 nucleotides agree with TRBD1. Germline trimming cut 1 base from V and 12 bases from J; bases unmatched to any gene: 7. CDR1 is SEHNR and CDR2 is FQNEAQ in the germline V gene (reference sequence). The CDR3 is made up of 14 amino acids. CDR3 protein: CASSLEGTGGLAYF. CDR3 in DNA: TGTGCCAGCAGCTTAGAAGGGACAGGGGGCTTAGCGTACTTC.

The rearrangement joins TRBV9 to TRBJ1-2, with a possible D match to TRBD1 (5 bases). Trimming pared 3 bases from V and 4 bases from J, leaving 16 bases between. The CDR3 loop spans 15 amino acids. Germline V gives CDR1 SGDLS, CDR2 YYNGEE. CDR3 bases: TGTGCCAGCAGCGGGTACGAAGGGGCAGGCTATGGCTACACCTTC. It encodes CASSGYEGAGYGYTF.

This chain links TRBV30 with TRBJ1-1, with TRBD1 matching over 7 bases. The germline V gene encodes CDR1 GTSNPN and CDR2 SVGIG (reference sequence). The CDR3 covers 12 residues. The V and J ends lost 5 bases and 4 bases, in that order; junction bases with no gene match: 4. This CDR3 is CAWDRASTEAFF. The CDR3 nucleotides are TGTGCCTGGGACAGGGCAAGCACTGAAGCTTTCTTT.

To note about this clone: A junction end diverges from the germline sequence, so it may reflect a read error. The chain combines TRBV7-2 with TRBJ1-3, with D hard to call. Germline V gives CDR1 SGHTA, CDR2 FQGNSA. CDR3 size: 13 residues. The CDR3 is CASSLGGGNTIYF. CDR3 DNA sequence: TGTGCCAGCAGTTTAGGCGGTGGAAACACCATATATTTT.

The chain joins TRBV11-1 to TRBJ2-7, with 11 nucleotides matching TRBD1. In germline, CDR1 is SGHAT, CDR2 FQDESV (reference sequence). J lost 3 bases, V lost 7 bases, and 5 bases had no gene match. There are 14 residues in the CDR3. The CDR3 sequence: CASTWGTGGYEQYF. For the CDR3, the DNA is TGTGCCAGCACTTGGGGGACAGGGGGCTACGAGCAGTACTTC.

The V call is TRBV9, the J call TRBJ2-5; 16 bases are a match to TRBD2. The V gene end was trimmed by 2 bases and the J gene end by 5 bases; junction bases not matched to a gene: 6. Germline values: CDR1 SGDLS, CDR2 YYNGEE. This CDR3 spans 17 amino acids. The CDR3 spells CASSVGLAGGLQETQYF. CDR3 nucleotide sequence: TGTGCCAGCAGCGTGGGACTAGCGGGAGGGTTGCAGGAGACCCAGTACTTC.

The V call is TRBV10-1, the J call TRBJ2-3; TRBD2 agrees at 11 bases. CDR1 and CDR2 from the germline V gene are WNHNN and SYGVQD (reference sequence). V shed 3 bases and J 5 bases; nucleotides not matched to a gene: 4. The CDR3 loop spans 15 amino acids. The chain's CDR3 is CASSESLAGGDTQYF. CDR3 nucleotide sequence: TGCGCCAGCAGTGAAAGTCTAGCGGGAGGAGATACGCAGTATTTT.

The chain combines TRBV2 with TRBJ1-2; the D is unclear. V lost 3 bases to trimming and J lost 2 bases, with 10 bases between them. The CDR3 runs 14 residues. The V gene's germline CDR1 is SNHLY and CDR2 FYNNEI. CDR3 loop: CASSDFPLNYGYTF. DNA for the CDR3: TGTGCCAGCAGTGACTTTCCACTCAACTATGGCTACACCTTC.

This chain uses TRBV27 with TRBJ1-1; 7 bases are shared with TRBD1. J lost 0 bases, V lost 2 bases, and 0 bases had no gene match. Germline V gives CDR1 MNHEY, CDR2 SMNVEV (reference sequence). This CDR3 has 14 residues. In DNA, the CDR3 is TGTGCCAGCAGTTTAGACAGGGTGAACACTGAAGCTTTCTTT. Its translation is CASSLDRVNTEAFF.